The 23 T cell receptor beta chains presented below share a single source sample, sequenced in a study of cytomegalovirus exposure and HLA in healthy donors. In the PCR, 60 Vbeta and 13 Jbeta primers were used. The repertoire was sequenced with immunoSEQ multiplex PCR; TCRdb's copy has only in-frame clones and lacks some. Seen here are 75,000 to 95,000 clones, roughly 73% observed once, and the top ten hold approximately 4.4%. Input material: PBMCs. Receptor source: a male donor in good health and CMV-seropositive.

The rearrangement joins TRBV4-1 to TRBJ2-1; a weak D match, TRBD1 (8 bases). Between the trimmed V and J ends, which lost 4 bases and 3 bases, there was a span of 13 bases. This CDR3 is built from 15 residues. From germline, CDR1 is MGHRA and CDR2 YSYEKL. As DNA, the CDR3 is TGCGCCAGCAGCCCAGGGGGCGGGGGCTACAATGAGCAGTTCTTC. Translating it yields CASSPGGGGYNEQFF.

As DNA, the CDR3 is TGTGCCAGCAGTTCGGGACAGGGGGCTTATAATGAGCAGTTCTTC. The encoded protein is CASSSGQGAYNEQFF. V gene TRBV5-6 combines with J gene TRBJ2-1; 12 bases fit TRBD1. V lost 5 bases, J lost 7 bases, and 7 bases stayed unmatched. Germline V lookup: CDR1 SGHDT, CDR2 YYEEEE. The CDR3 runs 15 residues.

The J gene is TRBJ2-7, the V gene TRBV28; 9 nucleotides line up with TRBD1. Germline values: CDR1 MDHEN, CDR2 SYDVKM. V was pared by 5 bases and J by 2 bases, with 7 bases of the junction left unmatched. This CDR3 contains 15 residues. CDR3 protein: CASSLPGQGPYEQYF. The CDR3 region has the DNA TGTGCCAGCAGTCTACCGGGACAGGGCCCCTACGAGCAGTACTTC. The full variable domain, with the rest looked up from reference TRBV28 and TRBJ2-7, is DVKVTQSSRYLVKRTGEKVFLECVQDMDHENMFWYRQDPGLGLRLIYFSYDVKMKEKGDIPEGYSVSREKKERFSLILESASTNQTSMYLCASSLPGQGPYEQYFGPGTRLTVT.

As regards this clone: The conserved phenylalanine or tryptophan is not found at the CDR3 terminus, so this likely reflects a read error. Here the CDR3 reads CASSQGGGNQPQHV. The CDR3 DNA follows: TGTGCCAGCAGCCAAGGCGGGGGGAATCAGCCCCAGCATGTT. The V gene is TRBV14, the J gene TRBJ1-5, with D tentatively TRBD1 (5 bases). The CDR3 loop spans 14 amino acids. The germline CDR1 and CDR2 sequences are SGHDN and FVKESK. The V and J ends lost 1 base and 4 bases respectively, with 8 bases between them.

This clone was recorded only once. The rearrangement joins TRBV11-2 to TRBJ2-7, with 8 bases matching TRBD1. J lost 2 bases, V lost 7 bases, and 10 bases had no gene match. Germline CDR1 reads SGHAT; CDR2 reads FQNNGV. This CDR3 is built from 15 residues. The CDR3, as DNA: TGTGCCAGCACCGACAAAGGACAGGGAACCTACGAGCAGTACTTC. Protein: CASTDKGQGTYEQYF.

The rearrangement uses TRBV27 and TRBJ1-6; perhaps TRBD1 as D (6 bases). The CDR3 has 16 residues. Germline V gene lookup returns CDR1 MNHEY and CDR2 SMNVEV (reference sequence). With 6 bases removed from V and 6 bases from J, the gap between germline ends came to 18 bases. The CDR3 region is CASSQYRANRNSPLHF. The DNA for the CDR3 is TGTGCCAGCAGCCAATACAGGGCGAACCGTAATTCACCCCTCCACTTT.

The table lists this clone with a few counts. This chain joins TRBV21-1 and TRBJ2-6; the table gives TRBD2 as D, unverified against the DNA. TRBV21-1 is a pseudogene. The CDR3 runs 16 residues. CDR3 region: CASTPLRLSGANVLTF. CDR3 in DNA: TGTGCCAGCACCCCATTGAGGCTATCTGGGGCCAACGTCCTGACTTTC.

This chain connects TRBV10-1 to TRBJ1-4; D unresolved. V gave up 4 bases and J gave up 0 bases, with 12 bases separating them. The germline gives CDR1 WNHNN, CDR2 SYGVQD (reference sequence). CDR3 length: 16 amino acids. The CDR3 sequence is CASSVLLGSTNEKLFF. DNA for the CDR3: TGCGCCAGCAGTGTCTTGCTAGGTTCAACTAATGAAAAACTGTTTTTT.

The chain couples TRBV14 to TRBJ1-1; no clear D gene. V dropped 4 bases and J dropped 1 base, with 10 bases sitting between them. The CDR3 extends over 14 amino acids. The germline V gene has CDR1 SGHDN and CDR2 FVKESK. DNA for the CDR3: TGTGCCAGCAGCCGACCGGGGTCGAACACTGAAGCTTTCTTT. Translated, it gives CASSRPGSNTEAFF.

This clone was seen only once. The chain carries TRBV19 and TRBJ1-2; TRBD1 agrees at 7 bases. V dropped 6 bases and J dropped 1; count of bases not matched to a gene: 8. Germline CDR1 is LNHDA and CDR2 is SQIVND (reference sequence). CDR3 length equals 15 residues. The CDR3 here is CASSGTGTDNYGYTF. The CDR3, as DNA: TGTGCCAGTAGCGGAACCGGGACAGATAACTATGGCTACACCTTC.

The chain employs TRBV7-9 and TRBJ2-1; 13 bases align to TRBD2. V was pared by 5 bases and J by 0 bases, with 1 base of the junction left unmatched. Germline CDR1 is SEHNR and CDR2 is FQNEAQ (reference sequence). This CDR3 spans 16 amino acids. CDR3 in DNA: TGTGCCAGCAGCGGACTAGCGGGAGCCTCCTACAATGAGCAGTTCTTC. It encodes CASSGLAGASYNEQFF. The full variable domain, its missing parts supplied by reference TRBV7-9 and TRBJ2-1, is DTGVSQNPRHKITKRGQNVTFRCDPISEHNRLYWYRQTLGQGPEFLTYFQNEAQLEKSRLLSDRFSAERPKGSFSTLEIQRTEQGDSAMYLCASSGLAGASYNEQFFGPGTRLTVL.

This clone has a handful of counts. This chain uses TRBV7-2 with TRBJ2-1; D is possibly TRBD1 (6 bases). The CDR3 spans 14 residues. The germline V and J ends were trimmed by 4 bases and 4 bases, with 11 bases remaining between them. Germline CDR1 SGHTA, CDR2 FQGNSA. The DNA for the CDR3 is TGTGCCAGCAGCTCCGGACAGAGTTACAATGAGCAGTTCTTC. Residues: CASSSGQSYNEQFF. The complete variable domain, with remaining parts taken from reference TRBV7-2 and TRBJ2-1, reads GAGVSQSPSNKVTEKGKDVELRCDPISGHTALYWYRQSLGQGLEFLIYFQGNSAPDKSGLPSDRFSAERTGGSVSTLTIQRTQQEDSAVYLCASSSGQSYNEQFFGPGTRLTVL.

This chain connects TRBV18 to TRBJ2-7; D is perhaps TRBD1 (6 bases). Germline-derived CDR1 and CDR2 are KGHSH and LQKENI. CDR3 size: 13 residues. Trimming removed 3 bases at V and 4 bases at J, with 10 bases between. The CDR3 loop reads CASSPHREYEQYF. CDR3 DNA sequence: TGTGCCAGCTCACCGCACAGGGAATACGAGCAGTACTTC. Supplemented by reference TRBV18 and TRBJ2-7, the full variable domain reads NAGVMQNPRHLVRRRGQEARLRCSPMKGHSHVYWYRQLPEEGLKFMVYLQKENIIDESGMPKERFSAEFPKEGPSILRIQQVVRGDSAAYFCASSPHREYEQYFGPGTRLTVT.

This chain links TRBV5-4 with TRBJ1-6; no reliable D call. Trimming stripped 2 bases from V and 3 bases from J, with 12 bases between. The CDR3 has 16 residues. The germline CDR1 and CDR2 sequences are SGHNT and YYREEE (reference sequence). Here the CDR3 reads CASSFDPWSYNSPLHF. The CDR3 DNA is TGTGCCAGCAGCTTTGACCCTTGGAGCTATAATTCACCCCTCCACTTT.

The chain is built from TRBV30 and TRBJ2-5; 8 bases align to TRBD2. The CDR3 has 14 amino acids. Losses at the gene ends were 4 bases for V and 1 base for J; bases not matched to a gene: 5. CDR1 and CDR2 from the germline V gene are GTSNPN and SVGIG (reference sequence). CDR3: CAWNYRGGQETQYF. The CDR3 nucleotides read TGTGCCTGGAACTACCGGGGGGGCCAAGAGACCCAGTACTTC.

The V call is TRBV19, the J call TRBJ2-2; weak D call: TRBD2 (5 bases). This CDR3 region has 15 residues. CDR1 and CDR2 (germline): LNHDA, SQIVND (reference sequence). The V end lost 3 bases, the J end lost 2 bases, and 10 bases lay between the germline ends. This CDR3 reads CASSMTGVNTGELFF. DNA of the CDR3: TGTGCCAGTAGTATGACCGGGGTAAACACCGGGGAGCTGTTTTTT.

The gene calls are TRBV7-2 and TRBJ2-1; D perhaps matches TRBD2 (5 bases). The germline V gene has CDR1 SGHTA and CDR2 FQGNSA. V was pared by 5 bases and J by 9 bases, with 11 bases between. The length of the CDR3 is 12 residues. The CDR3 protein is CASSTDFGEQFF. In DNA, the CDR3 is TGTGCCAGCAGCACGGACTTTGGTGAGCAGTTCTTC.

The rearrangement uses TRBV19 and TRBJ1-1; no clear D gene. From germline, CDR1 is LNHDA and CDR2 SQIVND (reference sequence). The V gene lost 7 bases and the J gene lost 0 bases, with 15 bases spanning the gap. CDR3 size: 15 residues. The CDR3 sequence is CASIWAGPLNTEAFF. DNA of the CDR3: TGTGCCAGTATCTGGGCAGGCCCGTTGAACACTGAAGCTTTCTTT.

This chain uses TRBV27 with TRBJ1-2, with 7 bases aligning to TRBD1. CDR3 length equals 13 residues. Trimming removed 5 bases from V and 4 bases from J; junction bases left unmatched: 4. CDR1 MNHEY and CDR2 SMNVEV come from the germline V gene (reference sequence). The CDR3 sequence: CASSRQGGYGYTF. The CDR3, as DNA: TGTGCCAGCAGTCGACAGGGCGGCTATGGCTACACCTTC.

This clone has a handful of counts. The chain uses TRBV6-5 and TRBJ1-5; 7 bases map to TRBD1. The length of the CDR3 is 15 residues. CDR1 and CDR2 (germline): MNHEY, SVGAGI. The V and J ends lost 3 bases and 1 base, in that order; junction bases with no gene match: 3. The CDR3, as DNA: TGTGCCAGCAGTTATCGACAGGGCAGCAATCAGCCCCAGCATTTT. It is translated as CASSYRQGSNQPQHF.

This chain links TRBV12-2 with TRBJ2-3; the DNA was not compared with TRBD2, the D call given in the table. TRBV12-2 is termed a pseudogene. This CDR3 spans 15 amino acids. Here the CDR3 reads CAPQTSGASTDTQYF. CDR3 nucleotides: TGTGCACCCCAAACTAGCGGAGCTAGCACAGATACGCAGTATTTT.

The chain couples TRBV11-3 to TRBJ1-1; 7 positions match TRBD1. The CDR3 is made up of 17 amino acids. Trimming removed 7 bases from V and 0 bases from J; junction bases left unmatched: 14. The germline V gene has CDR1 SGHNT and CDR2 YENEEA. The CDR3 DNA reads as TGTGCCAGCACCACCAAATCCCGACAGGGCTTGAACACTGAAGCTTTCTTT. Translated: CASTTKSRQGLNTEAFF.

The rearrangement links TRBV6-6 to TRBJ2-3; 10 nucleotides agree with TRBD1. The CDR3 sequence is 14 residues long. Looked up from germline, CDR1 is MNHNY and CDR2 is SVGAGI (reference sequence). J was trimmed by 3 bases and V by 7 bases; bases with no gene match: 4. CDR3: CASKDRGRTDTQYF. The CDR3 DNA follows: TGTGCCAGCAAAGACAGGGGGCGTACAGATACGCAGTATTTT.